Listed here is a single TCR beta chain. The antigen remains undetermined. The data were taken from a study of T cell repertoires in cytomegalovirus infection. Study information: HLA-B-restricted CMV epitopes that are well studied, plus recently identified HLA-C-restricted ones, were used by the study. Matching HLA type, along with CMV infection, was indicated by public TCR beta signatures.

General observations from the study: HLA-C-restricted CMV clonotypes gave the most frequent clonotype in two of eight donors.

Using its own MiXCR run on the reads, TCRdb lists one record per CDR3 protein. Among about 110,000 distinct CDR3 sequences, around 30% were seen once, and the ten largest hold 80% to 85%. The TCR originated in a human donor in good health (CMV status not recorded). Some clones in this sample may be carry-over from other donors' samples. Sequences were derived from CD8+ T cells from cultured PBMCs, sampled from culture after CMV antigen stimulation.

As DNA, the CDR3 is TGTGCCAGCAGACCTCCCCGGGGGGGGGGCTCCTACAATGAGCAGTTCTTC. Translated: CASRPPRGGGSYNEQFF. V is TRBV28 and J is TRBJ2-1; the match to TRBD2 covers 8 bases. V trimming: 6 bases; J trimming: 0 bases; junction bases outside the gene matches: 10. Germline CDR1 reads MDHEN; CDR2 reads SYDVKM. This CDR3 is 17 amino acids long.